This T cell receptor (beta chain) originates from a study of blood T cell repertoires in COVID-19. Study at large: PBMCs, B-cell-depleted T cells, or T cells provided the cDNA or gDNA that made up the material.

Germline CDR1 MDHEN, CDR2 SYDVKM. CDR3 size: 12 residues. V was shortened by 3 bases and J by 8 bases, with 10 bases between the two germline ends. In the source study's methods: Amplifying reference gene primers gave estimates of nucleated cell counts. TCRdb's table, derived via immunoSEQ multiplex PCR, lists solely in-frame clones and lacks some. V and J calls and clone size are those listed in that table; D and trimming were worked out from the DNA. The sample lists 150,000 to 200,000 clones, 90% occurring once. The rearrangement joins TRBV28 to TRBJ1-2; no reliable D call. Sequences were obtained from peripheral blood. The clonotype was recovered from a man aged 60-69 years with active or convalescent COVID-19. This CDR3 reads CASSLDGGGYTF. The CDR3 coding sequence is TGTGCCAGCAGTTTGGACGGAGGCGGCTACACCTTC.